The 14 T cell receptor beta chains below come from one sample, sequenced in a study of CXCR3-negative and CXCR3-positive naive CD8 T cells. Study-wide points: Greater hydrophobicity was found in TRB CDR3s of CXCR3-positive naive cells than of CXCR3-negative naive cells.

Researchers prepared the TRB cDNA libraries using 5' RACE with UMI labels. TCRdb reprocessed the 5' RACE reads; each CDR3 protein has one entry and no DNA is given. This table holds 130,000 to 150,000 distinct CDR3 sequences. These TCRs' antigens remain unknown. The sequencing sample was made of naive CXCR3+ CD8+ T cells from blood. The subset is: CD45RO-CCR7+CD27+CD95- naive CD8+ T cells expressing CXCR3 (TNR3+). The receptors come from a human donor in good health. Some clones in this sample may be carry-over from other donors' samples.

V gene TRBV29-1 combines with J gene TRBJ1-2; checking the TCRdb D call of TRBD1 is not possible without DNA. This CDR3 is 18 amino acids long. Germline V gives CDR1 SQVTM, CDR2 ANQGSEA. CDR3 amino acids: CSVEDPRDRGPVNYGYTF.

The rearrangement joins TRBV4-1 to TRBJ2-7. Germline CDR1 and CDR2: MGHRA and YSYEKL. This CDR3 comprises 16 residues. This CDR3 reads CASSQESGYAYYEQYF.

J is TRBJ2-1 and V is TRBV13; the D call of TRBD2 rests on TCRdb alone, since no DNA is present to check it. The V gene's germline CDR1 is PRHDT and CDR2 FYEKMQ (reference sequence). This CDR3 is built from 14 residues. CDR3 in amino acids: CASSLTLGVNEQFF.

The chain carries TRBV29-1 and TRBJ1-2. This CDR3 comprises 15 residues. Germline V gene sequence: CDR1 SQVTM, CDR2 ANQGSEA. The CDR3 region is CGVESRADPTYGYTF.

The chain is built from TRBV7-9 and TRBJ2-3; the D gene TCRdb calls, TRBD1, cannot be checked with no DNA. The CDR3 sequence is 18 residues long. Germline CDR1 and CDR2: SEHNR and FQNEAQ (reference sequence). CDR3: CASSLTPWGSGYTDTQYF.

The chain has TRBV12-3 or TRBV12-4 and TRBJ2-3; TCRdb outputs TRBD1, but without DNA this stays unchecked. The CDR3 sequence is 13 residues long. The CDR3 spells CASGRGLVDTQYF.

V and J are TRBV28 and TRBJ2-7; TCRdb's D gene call, TRBD2, goes unchecked for lack of DNA. The CDR3 is 14 amino acids. CDR1 is MDHEN, CDR2 SYDVKM, per germline. CDR3: CASSFEGESVEQYF.

The rearrangement joins TRBV6-2 or TRBV6-3 to TRBJ1-2. The germline CDR1 and CDR2 sequences are MNHEY and SVGEGT. CDR3 length: 13 residues. The CDR3 sequence is CASMPARLGGYTF.

V gene TRBV7-2 combines with J gene TRBJ2-3. The CDR3 totals 14 residues. Germline V CDR1 and CDR2: SGHTA, FQGNSA. CDR3 protein: CASSSQASMDTQYF. The full variable domain, rest sourced from reference TRBV7-2 and TRBJ2-3, is GAGVSQSPSNKVTEKGKDVELRCDPISGHTALYWYRQSLGQGLEFLIYFQGNSAPDKSGLPSDRFSAERTGGSVSTLTIQRTQQEDSAVYLCASSSQASMDTQYFGPGTRLTVL.

The chain couples TRBV28 to TRBJ2-7; the TRBD1 assignment by TCRdb is unverifiable without DNA. CDR1 is MDHEN, CDR2 SYDVKM, per germline. The CDR3 sequence is 15 residues long. The CDR3 sequence is CASSLNPDRGSEQYF.

The rearrangement uses TRBV4-1 and TRBJ2-1; absent DNA, TCRdb's TRBD2 call cannot be checked. Germline-derived CDR1 and CDR2 are MGHRA and YSYEKL. The CDR3 is 15 residues long. CDR3 protein: CASSQSGLKYNEQFF.

The chain uses TRBV29-1 and TRBJ2-1; TCRdb's D call, TRBD2, is unchecked because there is no DNA. The germline V gene has CDR1 SQVTM and CDR2 ANQGSEA. The CDR3 loop spans 13 amino acids. CDR3 sequence: CSGGLAGYNEQFF.

The chain is built from TRBV21-1 and TRBJ1-5. TRBV21-1 is a recognized pseudogene. This CDR3 contains 16 residues. CDR3 loop: CASSSRLGDDNQPQHF.

The rearrangement joins TRBV27 to TRBJ1-2. The length of the CDR3 is 13 residues. The germline CDR1 and CDR2 sequences are MNHEY and SMNVEV (reference sequence). The CDR3 reads CASSLGANYGYTF.